The clone carrying this T cell receptor (beta chain) was found many times. The data were obtained in a study of T cells in Graves' hyperthyroidism and ophthalmopathy. Study background: Peripheral blood was taken when the disease was first diagnosed, before any treatment began.

Researchers took RNA transcripts and amplified the TCR beta CDR3 regions from them. Using the HTBI primer set, a first-round RT-PCR was run on the TCR CDR3. TCRdb re-called the multiplex PCR reads with MiXCR, one entry per CDR3 protein. The sample lists 350,000 to 450,000 distinct CDR3 sequences, over 11% occurring once. The CDR3 contains 13 residues. Germline assignment: CDR1 DFQATT and CDR2 SNEGSKA (reference sequence). Between the trimmed V and J ends, which lost 0 bases and 9 bases, there was a span of 12 bases. Sequencing used blood. The clonotype comes from a man in his fifties or sixties with Graves' ophthalmopathy. The chain uses TRBV20-1 and TRBJ2-4; D is undetermined. The CDR3 loop reads CSAREPRDSIQYF. The CDR3, as DNA: TGCAGTGCTAGAGAGCCAAGAGATAGCATTCAGTACTTC.